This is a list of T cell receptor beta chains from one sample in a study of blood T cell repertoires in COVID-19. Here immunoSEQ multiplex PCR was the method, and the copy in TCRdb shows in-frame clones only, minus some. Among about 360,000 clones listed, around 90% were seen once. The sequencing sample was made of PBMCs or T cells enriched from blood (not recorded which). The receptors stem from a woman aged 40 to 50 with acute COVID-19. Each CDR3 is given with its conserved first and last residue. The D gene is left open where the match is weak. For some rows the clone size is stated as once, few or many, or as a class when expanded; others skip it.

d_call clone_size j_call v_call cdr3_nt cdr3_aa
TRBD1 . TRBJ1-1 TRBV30 TGTGCCTGGAGTTCGGGACAGGGGATGAACACTGAAGCTTTCTTT CAWSSGQGMNTEAFF
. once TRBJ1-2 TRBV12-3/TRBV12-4 TGTGCCAGCACGTCCGGACAGAAAGGCTACACCTTC CASTSGQKGYTF
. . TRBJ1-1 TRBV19 TGTGCCAGTAGTATCCAGGGTCTGAACACTGAAGCTTTCTTT CASSIQGLNTEAFF
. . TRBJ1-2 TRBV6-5 TGTGCCAGCAGTTTTGACAGCTCTAACTATGGCTACACCTTC CASSFDSSNYGYTF
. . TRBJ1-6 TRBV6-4 TGTGCCAGCAGTGAAAACGGACAGCACCTCCACTTT CASSENGQHLHF
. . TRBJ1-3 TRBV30 TGTGCCTGGAGGACCCGGGGTCTCTCTGGAAACACCATATATTTT CAWRTRGLSGNTIYF
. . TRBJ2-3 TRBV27 TGTGCCAGCAGTTTAGACTGGAACACAGATACGCAGTATTTT CASSLDWNTDTQYF
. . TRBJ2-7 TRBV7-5 TGTGCCAGAAGCACACTAGCGGGGGGCCCCTACGAGCAGTACTTC CARSTLAGGPYEQYF
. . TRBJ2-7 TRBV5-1 TGCGCCAGCAGCTTGGAAGGGGACTCCTACGAGCAGTACTTC CASSLEGDSYEQYF
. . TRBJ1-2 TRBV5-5 TGTGCCAGCAGCTTAGGGGGGGCCCCTGACCATGGCTACACCTTC CASSLGGAPDHGYTF
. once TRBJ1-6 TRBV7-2 TGTGCCAGCAGCTTTAGTTCGGGGGGAGGTTCACCCCTCCACTTT CASSFSSGGGSPLHF
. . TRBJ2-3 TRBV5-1 TGCGCCAGCAGGCCAGGGGGCACAGATACGCAGTATTTT CASRPGGTDTQYF
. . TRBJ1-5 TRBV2 TGTGCCAGCAACCGGGAGGGCAATCAGCCCCAGCATTTT CASNREGNQPQHF
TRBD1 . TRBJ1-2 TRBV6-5 TGTGCCAGCAGCCCCGACAGGGTGGCAGGCTACACCTTC CASSPDRVAGYTF
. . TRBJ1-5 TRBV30 TGTGCCTGGAGTGTATCCGGCACGGGAAGCAATCAGCCCCAGCATTTT CAWSVSGTGSNQPQHF
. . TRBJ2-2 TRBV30 TGTGCCTGGAGTGAAGGAGGAGGCGGGGAGCTGTTTTTT CAWSEGGGGELFF
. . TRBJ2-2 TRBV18 TGTGCCAGCTCACCACTCGGGTTGGCGAACACCGGGGAGCTGTTTTTT CASSPLGLANTGELFF
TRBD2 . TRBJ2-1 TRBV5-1 TGCGCCAGCAGCTTGCTAGCGGGGGGCGATGAGCAGTTCTTC CASSLLAGGDEQFF
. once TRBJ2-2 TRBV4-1 TGCGCCAGCAGCCAAGATTCGGCGGCGAACACCGGGGAGCTGTTTTTT CASSQDSAANTGELFF
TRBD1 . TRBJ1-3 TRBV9 TGTGCCAGTCCCACCCCCAGGGGGCCGGCTGGAAACACCATATATTTT CASPTPRGPAGNTIYF
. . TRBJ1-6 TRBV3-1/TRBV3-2 TGTGCCAGCAGCCAAGTTCCGGGGAGCTCCTATAATTCACCCCTCCACTTT CASSQVPGSSYNSPLHF
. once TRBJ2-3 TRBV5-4 TGTGCCAGCAGCTTTGAGGGAGTCACAGATACGCAGTATTTT CASSFEGVTDTQYF
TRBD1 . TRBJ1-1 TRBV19 TGTGCCAGTAGTATAGTATTTTCGACAGGGGTAAGGAACACTGAAGCTTTCTTT CASSIVFSTGVRNTEAFF
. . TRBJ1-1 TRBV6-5 TGTGCCAGCCGTTGGGCAGCGAACACTGAAGCTTTCTTT CASRWAANTEAFF
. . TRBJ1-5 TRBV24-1 TGTGCCACCGCCGACAGAGCCAATCAGCCCCAGCATTTT CATADRANQPQHF
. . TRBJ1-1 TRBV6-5 TGTGCCAGCAGTCCCACAGTGAACACTGAAGCTTTCTTT CASSPTVNTEAFF
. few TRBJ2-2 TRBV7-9 TGTGCCAGCAGCTTAGTCTGGCCTAGCAGCACCGGGGAGCTGTTTTTT CASSLVWPSSTGELFF
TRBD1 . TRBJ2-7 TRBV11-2 TGTGCCAGCAGCTTAGGGCCCGGGACAGGGGGCTACGAGCAGTACTTC CASSLGPGTGGYEQYF
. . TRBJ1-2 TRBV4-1 TGCGCCAGCAGCCACGGACAGAGCAACTATGGCTACACCTTC CASSHGQSNYGYTF
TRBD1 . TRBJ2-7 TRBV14 TGTGCCAGCAGCGACCCCGGGACAGGGCACTACGAGCAGTACTTC CASSDPGTGHYEQYF
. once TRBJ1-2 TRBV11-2 TGTGCCAGCAGCTCACCTGTCAAGAGGGCAGACTATGGCTACACCTTC CASSSPVKRADYGYTF
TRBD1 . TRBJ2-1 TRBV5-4 TGTGCCAGCAGCTTGGCGGACAGGGGATTTGGGAATGAGCAGTTCTTC CASSLADRGFGNEQFF
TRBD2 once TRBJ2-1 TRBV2 TGTGCCAGCAGTCGACTAGCGGGGGCCACCTCCTACAATGAGCAGTTCTTC CASSRLAGATSYNEQFF
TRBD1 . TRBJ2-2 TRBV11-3 TGTGCCAGCAGCCGGAGGACAGGATGGGCCGGGGAGCTGTTTTTT CASSRRTGWAGELFF
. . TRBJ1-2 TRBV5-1 TGCGCCAGCAGCTTGGAAGCGGTCTATGGCTACACCTTC CASSLEAVYGYTF
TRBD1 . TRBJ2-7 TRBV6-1 TGTGCCAGCAGTGAGCGAGCAGGGGGCGGATACGAGCAGTACTTC CASSERAGGGYEQYF
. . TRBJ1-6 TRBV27 TGTGCCAGCAAGAGGGGGGGCGCCAGCTCCTATAATTCACCCCTCCACTTT CASKRGGASSYNSPLHF
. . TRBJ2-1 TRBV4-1 TGCGCCAGCAGCCAAGAAGGAGGCGAAATCTCCTACAATGAGCAGTTCTTC CASSQEGGEISYNEQFF
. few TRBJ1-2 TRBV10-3 TGTGCCATCAGTGAGTCGGCCAAGAACTATGGCTACACCTTC CAISESAKNYGYTF
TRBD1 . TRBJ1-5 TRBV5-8 TGTGCCAGCAGCGCCTACAGGGGACCTGTTGAAGCCCAGCATTTT CASSAYRGPVEAQHF
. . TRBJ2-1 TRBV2 TGTGCCAGCAGTCGCGTTGGGCGCTACAATGAGCAGTTCTTC CASSRVGRYNEQFF
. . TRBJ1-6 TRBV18 TGTGCCAGCTCACTTCCTCCAGGGCTTGGTTCACCCCTCCACTTT CASSLPPGLGSPLHF
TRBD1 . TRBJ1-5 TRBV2 TGTGCCAGCAGTGAAGTTGGGACAGGGGTTCAGCCCCAGCATTTT CASSEVGTGVQPQHF
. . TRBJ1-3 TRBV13 TGTGCCAGCAGCTCCTATTCTGGAAACACCATATATTTT CASSSYSGNTIYF
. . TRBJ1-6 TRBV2 TGTGCCAGCAGTGAAGCTGCGAGCTCCTATAATTCACCCCTCCACTTT CASSEAASSYNSPLHF